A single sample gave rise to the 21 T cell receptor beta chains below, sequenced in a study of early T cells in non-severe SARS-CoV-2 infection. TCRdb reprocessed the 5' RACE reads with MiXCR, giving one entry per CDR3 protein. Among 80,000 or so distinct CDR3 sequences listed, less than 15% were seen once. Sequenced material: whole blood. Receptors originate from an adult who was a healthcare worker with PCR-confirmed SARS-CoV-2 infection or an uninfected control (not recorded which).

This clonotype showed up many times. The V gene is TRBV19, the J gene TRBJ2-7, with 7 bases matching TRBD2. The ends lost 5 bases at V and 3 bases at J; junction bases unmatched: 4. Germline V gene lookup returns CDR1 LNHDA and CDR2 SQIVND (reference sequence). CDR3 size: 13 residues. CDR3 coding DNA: TGTGCCAGTAGTGCGGGCGGGGGCTACGAGCAGTACTTC. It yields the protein CASSAGGGYEQYF.

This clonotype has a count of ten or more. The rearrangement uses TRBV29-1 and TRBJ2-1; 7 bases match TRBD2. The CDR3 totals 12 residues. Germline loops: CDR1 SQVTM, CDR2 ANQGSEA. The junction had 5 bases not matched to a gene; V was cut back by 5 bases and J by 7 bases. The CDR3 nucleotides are TGCAGCGTTTTGGCGGGGGTGAATGAGCAGTTCTTC. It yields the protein CSVLAGVNEQFF.

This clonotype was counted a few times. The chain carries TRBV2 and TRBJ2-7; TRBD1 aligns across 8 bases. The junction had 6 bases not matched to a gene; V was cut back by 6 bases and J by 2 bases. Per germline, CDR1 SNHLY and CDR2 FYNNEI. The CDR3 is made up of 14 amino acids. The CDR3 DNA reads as TGTGCCAGCAGGCCGGGACAGGCGACCTACGAGCAGTACTTC. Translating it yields CASRPGQATYEQYF.

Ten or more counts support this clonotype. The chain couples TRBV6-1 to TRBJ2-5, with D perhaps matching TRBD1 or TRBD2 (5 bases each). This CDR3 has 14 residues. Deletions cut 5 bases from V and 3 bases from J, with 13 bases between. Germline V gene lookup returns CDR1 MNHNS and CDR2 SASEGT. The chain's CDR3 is CASSTGTVKETQYF. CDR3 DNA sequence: TGTGCCAGCAGTACCGGGACCGTAAAAGAGACCCAGTACTTC.

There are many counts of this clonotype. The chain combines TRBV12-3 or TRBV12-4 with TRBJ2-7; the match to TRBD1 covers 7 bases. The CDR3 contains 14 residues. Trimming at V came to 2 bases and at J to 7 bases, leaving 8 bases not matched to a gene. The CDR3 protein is CASSLKGAAKEQYF. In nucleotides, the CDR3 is TGTGCCAGCAGTTTAAAGGGGGCAGCGAAGGAGCAGTACTTC.

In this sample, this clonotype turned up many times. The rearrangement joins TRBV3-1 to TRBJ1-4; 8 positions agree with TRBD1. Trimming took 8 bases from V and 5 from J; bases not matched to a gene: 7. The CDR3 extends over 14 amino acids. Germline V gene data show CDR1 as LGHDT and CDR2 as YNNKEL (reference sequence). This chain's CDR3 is CASAGGRRNEKLFF. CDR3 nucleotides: TGTGCCAGCGCAGGGGGCAGGAGGAATGAAAAACTGTTTTTT.

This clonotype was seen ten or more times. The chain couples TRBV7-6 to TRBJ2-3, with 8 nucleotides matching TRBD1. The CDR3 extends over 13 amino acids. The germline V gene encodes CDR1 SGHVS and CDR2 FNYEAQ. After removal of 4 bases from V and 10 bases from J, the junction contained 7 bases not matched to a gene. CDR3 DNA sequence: TGTGCCAGCAGCTCCGGACAGGGTCTAGCGCAGTATTTT. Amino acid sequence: CASSSGQGLAQYF.

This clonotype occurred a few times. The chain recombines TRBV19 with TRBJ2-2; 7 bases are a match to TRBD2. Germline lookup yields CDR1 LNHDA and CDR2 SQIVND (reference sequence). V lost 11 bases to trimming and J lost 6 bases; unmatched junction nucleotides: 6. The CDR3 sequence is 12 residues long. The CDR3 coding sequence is TGTGCCTCCAATCGGGAGGCCGGGGAGCTGTTTTTT. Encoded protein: CASNREAGELFF.

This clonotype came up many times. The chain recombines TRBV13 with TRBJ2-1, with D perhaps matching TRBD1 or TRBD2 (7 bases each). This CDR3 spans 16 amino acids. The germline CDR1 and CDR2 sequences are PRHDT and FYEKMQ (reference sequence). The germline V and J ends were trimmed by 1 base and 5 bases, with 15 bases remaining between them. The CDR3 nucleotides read TGTGCCAGCAGCTTAGTCAGGGGGGGCTTTAACAATGAGCAGTTCTTC. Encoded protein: CASSLVRGGFNNEQFF.

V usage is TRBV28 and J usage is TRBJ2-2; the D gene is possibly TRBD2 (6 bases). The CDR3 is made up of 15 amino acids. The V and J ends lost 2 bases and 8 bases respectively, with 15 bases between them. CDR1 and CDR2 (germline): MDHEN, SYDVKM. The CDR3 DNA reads TGTGCCAGCAGTTTAGGGGGGAATTCGTTTGGGGAGCTGTTTTTT. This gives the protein CASSLGGNSFGELFF. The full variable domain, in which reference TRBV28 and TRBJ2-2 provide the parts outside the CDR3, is DVKVTQSSRYLVKRTGEKVFLECVQDMDHENMFWYRQDPGLGLRLIYFSYDVKMKEKGDIPEGYSVSREKKERFSLILESASTNQTSMYLCASSLGGNSFGELFFGEGSRLTVL.

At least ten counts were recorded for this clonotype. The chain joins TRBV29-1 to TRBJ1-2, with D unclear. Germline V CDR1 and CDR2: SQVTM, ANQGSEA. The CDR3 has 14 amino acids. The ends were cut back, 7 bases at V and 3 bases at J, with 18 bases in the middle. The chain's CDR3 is CSAPVRANHYGYTF. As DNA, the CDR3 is TGCAGCGCGCCGGTGAGGGCCAATCACTATGGCTACACCTTC.

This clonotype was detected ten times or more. CDR3 region: CASSLRTYGYTF. The CDR3 DNA reads TGTGCCAGCAGTTTAAGGACCTATGGCTACACCTTC. The J gene is TRBJ1-2, the V gene TRBV28, with D uncertain. CDR3 length: 12 amino acids. Germline V gene data show CDR1 as MDHEN and CDR2 as SYDVKM. V dropped 2 bases and J dropped 4 bases, with 5 bases sitting between them.

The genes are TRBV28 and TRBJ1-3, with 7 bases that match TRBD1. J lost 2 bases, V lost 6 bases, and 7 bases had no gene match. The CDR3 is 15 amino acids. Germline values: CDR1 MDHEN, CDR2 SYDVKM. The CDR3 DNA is TGTGCCAGCAGCGCCGACAGGGCGGCTGGAAACACCATATATTTT. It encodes CASSADRAAGNTIYF.

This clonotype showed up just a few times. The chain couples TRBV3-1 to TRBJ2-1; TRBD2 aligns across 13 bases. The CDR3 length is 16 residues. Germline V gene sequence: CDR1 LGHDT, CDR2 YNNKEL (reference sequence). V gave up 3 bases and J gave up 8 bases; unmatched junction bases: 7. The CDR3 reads CASSHYTSGRAYEQFF. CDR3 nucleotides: TGTGCCAGCAGCCATTATACTAGCGGGAGGGCCTATGAGCAGTTCTTC.

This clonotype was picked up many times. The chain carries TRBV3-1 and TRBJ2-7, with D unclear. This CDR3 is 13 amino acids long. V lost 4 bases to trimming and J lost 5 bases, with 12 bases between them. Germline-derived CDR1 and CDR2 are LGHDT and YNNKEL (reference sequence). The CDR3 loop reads CASSRAGRNEQYF. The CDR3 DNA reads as TGTGCCAGCAGCCGGGCTGGTCGAAACGAGCAGTACTTC.

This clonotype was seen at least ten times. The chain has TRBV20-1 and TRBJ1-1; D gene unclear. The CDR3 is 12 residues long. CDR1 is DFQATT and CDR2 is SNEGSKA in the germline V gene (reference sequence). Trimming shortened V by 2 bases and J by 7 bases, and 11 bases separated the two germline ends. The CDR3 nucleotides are TGCAGTGCTAGAAGCCAGGAGGTTGAAGCTTTCTTT. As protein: CSARSQEVEAFF.

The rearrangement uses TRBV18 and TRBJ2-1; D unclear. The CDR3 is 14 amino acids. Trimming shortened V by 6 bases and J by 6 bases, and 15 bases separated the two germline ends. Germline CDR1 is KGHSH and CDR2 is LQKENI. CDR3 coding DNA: TGTGCCAGCTCCTCGGCCAGAGGCAGCAATGAGCAGTTCTTC. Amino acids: CASSSARGSNEQFF.

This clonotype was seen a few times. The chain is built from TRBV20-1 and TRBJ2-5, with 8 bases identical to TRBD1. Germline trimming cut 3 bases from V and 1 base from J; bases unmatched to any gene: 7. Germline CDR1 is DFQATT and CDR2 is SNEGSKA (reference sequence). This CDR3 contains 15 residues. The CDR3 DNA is TGCAGTGCTAGGGACAGGGAAGAGACCCAAGAGACCCAGTACTTC. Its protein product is CSARDREETQETQYF.

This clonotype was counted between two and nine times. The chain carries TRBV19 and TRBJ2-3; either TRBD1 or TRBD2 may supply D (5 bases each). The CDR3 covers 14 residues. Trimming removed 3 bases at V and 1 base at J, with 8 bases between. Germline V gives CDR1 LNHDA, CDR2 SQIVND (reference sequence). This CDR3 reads CASSIGGRTDTQYF. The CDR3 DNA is TGTGCCAGTAGTATTGGGGGTCGCACAGATACGCAGTATTTT.

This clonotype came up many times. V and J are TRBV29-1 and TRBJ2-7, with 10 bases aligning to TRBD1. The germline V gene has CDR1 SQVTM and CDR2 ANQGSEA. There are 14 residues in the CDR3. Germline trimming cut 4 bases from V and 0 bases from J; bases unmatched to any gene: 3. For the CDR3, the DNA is TGCAGCGTTGTGGACAGGGGGAGCTCCTACGAGCAGTACTTC. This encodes CSVVDRGSSYEQYF.

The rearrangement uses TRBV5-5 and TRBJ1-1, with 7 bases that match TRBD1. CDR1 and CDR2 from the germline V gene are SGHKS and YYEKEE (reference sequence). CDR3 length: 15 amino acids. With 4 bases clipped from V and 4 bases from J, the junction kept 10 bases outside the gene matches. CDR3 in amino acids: CASSLLTGTRTEAFF. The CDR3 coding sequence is TGTGCCAGCAGCCTATTGACAGGGACTCGCACTGAAGCTTTCTTT.